A single sample gave rise to the 29 T cell receptor beta chains below, sequenced in a study of blood T cells in healthy people across ages. A sample-barcoded 5' primer and a J-beta primer mix were used in a second PCR of about 7 to 12 cycles. In TCRdb, the 5' RACE reads were re-called with MiXCR into one record per CDR3 protein. The sample holds 900,000 to 950,000 distinct CDR3 sequences, almost 30% seen once. These same data were also listed under a study on T cells of mothers and their children.

Specimen: blood. These receptor sequences come from a woman aged 40 to 49 in good health.

A word on this clonotype: A read error may explain this, as a much larger clone is one base away. The CDR3 spells CVSSYPGLAGAIEQFF. The CDR3, as DNA: TGTGTCAGCTCCTACCCCGGACTAGCGGGGGCTATTGAGCAGTTCTTC. V is TRBV28 and J is TRBJ2-1; the match to TRBD2 covers 13 bases. Germline-derived CDR1 and CDR2 are MDHEN and SYDVKM. The CDR3 length is 16 residues.

The chain has TRBV5-1 and TRBJ2-5; D might be TRBD1 (7 bases). V was clipped by 2 bases and J by 5 bases, with 13 bases between them. The CDR3 has 14 residues. Germline V lookup: CDR1 SGHRS, CDR2 YFSETQ. The CDR3 DNA reads as TGCGCCAGCAGCTTCAGGGGGGTTGGCGAGACCCAGTACTTC. Residues: CASSFRGVGETQYF.

The V call is TRBV11-1, the J call TRBJ2-1; TRBD1 or TRBD2 may be the D gene (6 bases each). V shed 4 bases and J shed 9 bases, with 13 bases lying between them. The germline CDR1 and CDR2 sequences are SGHAT and FQDESV (reference sequence). This CDR3 comprises 13 residues. The CDR3 DNA sequence: TGTGCCAGCAGCTCCTACTCGGGGGCTGAGCAGTTCTTC. Residues: CASSSYSGAEQFF.

With respect to this clonotype: The junction departs from germline at one end; a sequencing error may be responsible. This chain links TRBV20-1 with TRBJ2-5; 7 bases align to TRBD1. The J call is uncertain, as TRBJ2-7 better fits the DNA end. The CDR3 runs 15 residues. Per germline, CDR1 DFQATT and CDR2 SNEGSKA (reference sequence). The CDR3 nucleotides are TGCAGTGTTAGAGATGGGCAGGGGGAGAGTTACGAGCAGTACTTC. This codes for CSVRDGQGESYEQYF.

This clonotype has a count of ten or more. J is TRBJ2-1 and V is TRBV9; TRBD2 might be the D (7 bases). Germline V gene lookup returns CDR1 SGDLS and CDR2 YYNGEE. V was cut by 4 bases and J by 8 bases, with 22 bases left in between. This CDR3 has 16 residues. CDR3 coding DNA: TGTGCCAGCAGCCCAAGTGTGGGAGGGGGACGAGATGAGCAGTTCTTC. This codes for CASSPSVGGGRDEQFF.

With regard to this clonotype: Just one base apart from a much larger clone, this may be a read error. The chain carries TRBV9 and TRBJ2-3; no clear D gene. The CDR3 is made up of 13 amino acids. V was trimmed by 3 bases and J by 4 bases, leaving 9 bases between them. Germline CDR1 and CDR2: SGDLS and YYNGEE. The CDR3 here is CASSGLLADTQYF. The CDR3 DNA is TGTGCCAGCAGCGGACTCTTGGCAGATACGCAGTATTTT.

A note on this clonotype: The germline gene is not matched at one end of the junction; a read error may be the cause. This rearrangement joins TRBV28 to TRBJ2-7, with no clear D. The CDR3 contains 14 residues. Germline CDR1 is MDHEN and CDR2 is SYDVKM. The CDR3 DNA follows: TGTGCCAGCACCATCTCAGGAAGCTCCTACGGGCAGTACTTC. Translated, it gives CASTISGSSYGQYF.

Concerning this clonotype: Possible read error: a much larger clone is one base away. The chain joins TRBV7-2 to TRBJ2-7, with D perhaps being TRBD1 or TRBD2 (5 bases each). V was clipped by 3 bases and J by 6 bases, with 12 bases between them. The CDR3 is 13 residues long. Germline V gives CDR1 SGHTA, CDR2 FQGNSA. CDR3 in amino acids: CASSFVQDCEQYF. CDR3 coding DNA: TGTGCCAGCAGCTTTGTACAGGACTGCGAGCAGTACTTC.

The chain employs TRBV4-1 and TRBJ2-3; possible D gene TRBD1, 5 bases. Germline values: CDR1 MGHRA, CDR2 YSYEKL. V was clipped by 0 bases and J by 7 bases, with 8 bases between them. This CDR3 contains 13 residues. The CDR3 coding sequence is TGCGCCAGCAGCCAAGATCAGGGAAATACGCAGTATTTT. Translation: CASSQDQGNTQYF.

This clonotype was recorded at least ten times. The chain uses TRBV29-1 and TRBJ1-6; a possible D gene is TRBD1 (5 bases). Trimming took 7 bases from V and 7 from J, leaving 14 bases between them. The CDR3 contains 13 residues. Looked up from germline, CDR1 is SQVTM and CDR2 is ANQGSEA. The CDR3 region is CSAQDSSNSPLHF. The CDR3 coding sequence is TGCAGCGCCCAAGACAGTTCGAATTCACCCCTCCACTTT.

The chain employs TRBV24-1 and TRBJ1-5; possible D gene TRBD1, 5 bases. Germline V gives CDR1 KGHDR, CDR2 SFDVKD. V was shortened by 4 bases and J by 5 bases, with 11 bases between the two germline ends. The CDR3 loop spans 14 amino acids. The CDR3 DNA reads as TGTGCCACCAGTGAAGACAGTAGGTATCAGCCCCAGCATTTT. Encoded protein: CATSEDSRYQPQHF.

This clonotype was detected a few times. V usage is TRBV7-2 and J usage is TRBJ2-3, with 9 nucleotides matching TRBD2. V gave up 2 bases and J gave up 6 bases; unmatched junction bases: 6. CDR1 SGHTA and CDR2 FQGNSA come from the germline V gene. The CDR3 has 15 residues. The CDR3 sequence is CASSLQRGAGDTQYF. The CDR3 DNA reads as TGTGCCAGCAGCTTACAGCGGGGGGCGGGGGATACGCAGTATTTT.

This clonotype was detected ten times or more. V usage is TRBV11-1 and J usage is TRBJ1-2; TRBD1 agrees at 8 bases. CDR3 length: 14 amino acids. Germline V gene sequence: CDR1 SGHAT, CDR2 FQDESV (reference sequence). V lost 6 bases and J lost 4; bases outside the gene matches: 7. In nucleotides, the CDR3 is TGTGCCAGCAGACACACCGGGACAGGCTATGGCTACACCTTC. Translating it yields CASRHTGTGYGYTF.

The genes are TRBV2 and TRBJ1-5, with 8 bases identical to TRBD1. Germline loops: CDR1 SNHLY, CDR2 FYNNEI. The CDR3 has 16 residues. With V trimmed by 5 bases and J by 2 bases, 8 bases remained unmatched. The CDR3 coding sequence is TGTGCCAGCAGTCCCCGGACAGGGATAGGCAATCAGCCCCAGCATTTT. Translated, it gives CASSPRTGIGNQPQHF.

V gene TRBV6-6 combines with J gene TRBJ2-7; 7 bases are a match to TRBD2. CDR3 length equals 15 residues. V gave up 6 bases and J gave up 1 base; unmatched junction bases: 9. Looked up from germline, CDR1 is MNHNY and CDR2 is SVGAGI (reference sequence). Here the CDR3 reads CASRPERGGSYEQYF. CDR3 sequence (DNA): TGTGCCAGCAGACCCGAGCGGGGAGGTTCCTACGAGCAGTACTTC.

This rearrangement joins TRBV6-5 to TRBJ2-1, with D tentatively TRBD1 (5 bases). V lost 6 bases, J lost 2 bases, and 11 bases lay in between. The CDR3 contains 14 residues. CDR1 is MNHEY and CDR2 is SVGAGI in the germline V gene. In DNA, the CDR3 is TGTGCCAGCAGGGGTGCAGGGCCCTACAATGAGCAGTTCTTC. Protein: CASRGAGPYNEQFF.

This clonotype occurred many times. V is TRBV6-1 and J is TRBJ2-5; TRBD1 agrees at 8 bases. The CDR3 is 14 amino acids. The V gene end was trimmed by 4 bases and the J gene end by 4 bases; junction bases not matched to a gene: 5. Germline V gene sequence: CDR1 MNHNS, CDR2 SASEGT. Here the CDR3 reads CASSAYGQGETQYF. The CDR3 nucleotides read TGTGCCAGCAGTGCCTACGGACAGGGAGAGACCCAGTACTTC.

The table lists this clonotype with a count of one. CDR3 loop: CASSKEKDRGEIGNQPQHF. Here the CDR3 DNA reads TGTGCCAGCAGCAAAGAGAAGGACAGGGGTGAGATAGGCAATCAGCCCCAGCATTTT. This sequence joins TRBV21-1 and TRBJ1-5; TRBD1 is taken as the D call from the table, unchecked against the DNA. TRBV21-1 is given as a pseudogene. This CDR3 region has 19 residues.

CDR3 coding DNA: TGCAGTGCTAGAGATCGGTCAGGGGCAGACACTGAAGCTTTCTTT. The encoded protein is CSARDRSGADTEAFF. V gene TRBV20-1 combines with J gene TRBJ1-1; D perhaps matches TRBD1 (6 bases). This CDR3 is 15 amino acids long. V lost 0 bases to trimming and J lost 3 bases, with 14 bases between them. Germline CDR1 and CDR2: DFQATT and SNEGSKA (reference sequence).

This clonotype was recorded at least ten times. The chain links TRBV6-5 to TRBJ2-7, with D perhaps matching TRBD2 (5 bases). CDR1 is MNHEY and CDR2 is SVGAGI in the germline V gene. This CDR3 is 13 amino acids long. V was shortened by 6 bases and J by 3 bases, with 12 bases between the two germline ends. The CDR3 protein is CASRGGPYYEQYF. CDR3 coding DNA: TGTGCCAGCAGGGGCGGGCCATACTACGAGCAGTACTTC.

The V gene is TRBV7-2, the J gene TRBJ2-5, with D maybe TRBD1 (6 bases). The CDR3 has 14 residues. Trimming cost V 5 bases and J 4 bases, with 14 bases left between them. CDR1 is SGHTA, CDR2 FQGNSA, per germline. The CDR3 is CASSRRQAGETQYF. DNA of the CDR3: TGTGCCAGCAGCCGACGACAGGCCGGAGAGACCCAGTACTTC.

CDR3 sequence (DNA): TGTGCCAGCACCCTACTAGGGGGAACAGATACGCAGTATTTT. Protein: CASTLLGGTDTQYF. The gene calls are TRBV12-3 or TRBV12-4 and TRBJ2-3; D may be TRBD1 (6 bases). The CDR3 contains 14 residues. V lost 7 bases and J lost 3, with 14 bases in between.

V gene TRBV4-1 combines with J gene TRBJ1-5; maybe TRBD1 (6 bases). Looked up from germline, CDR1 is MGHRA and CDR2 is YSYEKL. This CDR3 has 12 residues. With 9 bases removed from V and 13 bases from J, the gap between germline ends came to 19 bases. As DNA, the CDR3 is TGCGCCAGAAGTCAAGGGACAAGTCCTCAGCATTTT. Its translation is CARSQGTSPQHF.

The rearrangement joins TRBV28 to TRBJ2-1; D gene unclear. The CDR3 consists of 12 residues. V lost 0 bases, J lost 11 bases, and 8 bases lay in between. Per the germline V gene, CDR1 is MDHEN and CDR2 is SYDVKM. Here the CDR3 reads CASSLCISKQFF. The DNA of the CDR3 is TGTGCCAGCAGTTTATGCATCTCGAAGCAGTTCTTC.

This clonotype was counted between two and nine times. V and J are TRBV7-9 and TRBJ2-2; D is possibly TRBD1 or TRBD2 (5 bases each). V lost 2 bases, J lost 5 bases, and 12 bases lay in between. The CDR3 has 15 residues. The germline gives CDR1 SEHNR, CDR2 FQNEAQ (reference sequence). The CDR3 loop is CASSLLGRQTGELFF. For the CDR3, the DNA is TGTGCCAGCAGCTTACTGGGACGTCAGACCGGGGAGCTGTTTTTT.

Turning to this clonotype: The junction departs from the called germline gene at one end, perhaps through a read error. The chain employs TRBV7-2 and TRBJ2-1; 9 bases are shared with TRBD2. Germline V lookup: CDR1 SGHTA, CDR2 FQGNSA. The CDR3 is made up of 19 amino acids. CDR3 sequence reads: CASSLEPASGVWAYNKQFF. CDR3 in DNA: TGTGCCAGCAGCTTAGAACCGGCTAGCGGGGTGTGGGCCTACAATAAGCAGTTCTTC.

This rearrangement joins TRBV5-1 to TRBJ2-5, with D perhaps TRBD2 (7 bases). Trimming took 0 bases from V and 11 from J, leaving 23 bases between them. This CDR3 spans 16 amino acids. Germline values: CDR1 SGHRS, CDR2 YFSETQ. For the CDR3, the DNA is TGCGCCAGCAGCTTGGAGTCGGCGGGGGCCTACAATGAGCAGTACTTC. Protein: CASSLESAGAYNEQYF.

This chain uses TRBV7-2 with TRBJ2-5; no clear D gene. Germline V gene sequence: CDR1 SGHTA, CDR2 FQGNSA. Deletions cut 5 bases from V and 1 base from J, with 11 bases between. CDR3 length: 14 amino acids. Here the CDR3 reads CASSPDPSQETQYF. DNA for the CDR3: TGTGCCAGCAGCCCCGACCCTAGCCAAGAGACCCAGTACTTC.

J is TRBJ1-3 and V is TRBV7-2; TRBD1 is a possible D gene (6 bases). The CDR3 sequence is 15 residues long. With 3 bases removed from V and 3 bases from J, the gap between germline ends came to 12 bases. The germline V gene has CDR1 SGHTA and CDR2 FQGNSA. CDR3 coding DNA: TGTGCCAGCAGCTTTGGACAGCTCGTTGGAAACACCATATATTTT. Translating gives CASSFGQLVGNTIYF. Filled out from reference TRBV7-2 and TRBJ1-3, the complete variable domain reads GAGVSQSPSNKVTEKGKDVELRCDPISGHTALYWYRQSLGQGLEFLIYFQGNSAPDKSGLPSDRFSAERTGGSVSTLTIQRTQQEDSAVYLCASSFGQLVGNTIYFGEGSWLTVV.